The text below deals with one T cell receptor beta chain. Relative to its sample, this clone is medium-sized (0.01 to 0.1%). Its antigen remains undetermined. The input lacks base qualities; no much larger clone sits a single base away. At diagnosis, tumor, uninvolved tumor-adjacent lung and peripheral blood were collected and then preserved as a mix of FFPE and fresh-frozen material. The sample originates from a study of T cells in localized non-small cell lung cancer (TCRdb year 2020). Broadly, across the study: T cell repertoires of 236 early-stage NSCLC patients were analyzed, with tumors being compared against uninvolved tumor-adjacent lungs. The cohort comprised some 220 treatment-naïve NSCLC patients with resected, localized lung tumors. A mean age of around 66 years was recorded for the NSCLC patients, of whom more than 120 were male and 100 to 110 were female.

Here V drops 8 bases and J drops 3 bases, and the junction holds 7 bases not matched to any gene. From the cysteine through the phenylalanine, the CDR3 covers 15 amino acids. Only the CDR3 DNA is retained, 45 bases long and in frame from the first base. CDR1 and CDR2 were assigned from the germline V gene as MNHGY and SAAAGT. Here is what the overall study found, with its caveats: Uninvolved tumor-adjacent lung showed the highest T cell clonality, higher than tumor, which suggests more focused antigenic responses in the uninvolved tumor-adjacent lung. Because multi-region sequencing of the tumors was not done, intratumor heterogeneity could not be ruled out. A median of 57 of the top 100 tumor clones were detected in paired uninvolved adjacent lung, and around 30 of these tumor clones were also found among the top 100 clones of the paired uninvolved adjacent lung. Higher T cell density in blood was associated with longer overall survival, whereas higher clonality in adjacent lung was associated with shorter survival. Because the study design was exploratory, TCR variables were selected using unadjusted p-values without false-discovery rate correction.

TCR beta CDR3 regions were sequenced from DNA using the immunoSEQ Assay. On the study's bioinformatics: To compute T cell density, TCR beta template counts were normalized to usable DNA, which was estimated by amplifying housekeeping genes. Richness was estimated using the preseqR package, with extrapolation to 400,000 templates for PBMC samples and to 120,000 templates for tissue samples. Clonality was calculated as one minus Pielou's evenness. Differential abundance testing on productive amino-acid clonotypes, with a minimum total count of 5 and an alpha of 0.1, was used to identify tissue-enriched TCRs. The Jaccard Index and the Morisita Overlap Index were used to measure repertoire overlap between compartments. GLIPH clustered TCR beta CDR3s with public tetramer-defined viral CDR3s; viral motifs required at least three viral sequences plus V-gene enrichment. TCRdb's version of the immuneACCESS table is confined to in-frame rearrangements and falls short of the full clone set. An unresolved V gene accounts for under half of the shortfall where checked; the remainder is of unknown origin. V, J and clone size derive from that table, while D and trimming were established from the DNA sequence. The sample has about 3,300 clones on record, 25% to 35% of them singletons. The ten largest make up 11% to 15% of the sample.

This sample comprised lung tumor tissue, obtained before any cancer treatment. The chain uses TRBV6-8 and TRBJ1-5; 10 bases in the junction line up with TRBD1. The origin of this receptor is a male donor at least 60 years old with stage I lung adenocarcinoma. The DNA sequence is given as TGTGCCAGCTTCGGGGGACAGGGGAACAATCAGCCCCAGCATTTT. This yields the protein CASFGGQGNNQPQHF.